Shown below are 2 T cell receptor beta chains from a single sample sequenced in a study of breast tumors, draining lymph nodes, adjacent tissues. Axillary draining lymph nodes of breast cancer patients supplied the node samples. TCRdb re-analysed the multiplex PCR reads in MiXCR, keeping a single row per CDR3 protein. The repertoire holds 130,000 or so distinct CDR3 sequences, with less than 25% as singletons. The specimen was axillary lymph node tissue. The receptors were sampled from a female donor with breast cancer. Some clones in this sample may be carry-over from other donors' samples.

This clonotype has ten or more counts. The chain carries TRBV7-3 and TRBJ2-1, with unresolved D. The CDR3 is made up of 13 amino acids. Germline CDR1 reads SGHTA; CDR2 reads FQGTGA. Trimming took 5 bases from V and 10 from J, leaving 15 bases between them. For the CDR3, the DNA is TGTGCCAGCAGCCCCCCGGGCCAGCGAGAGCAGTTCTTC. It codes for CASSPPGQREQFF.

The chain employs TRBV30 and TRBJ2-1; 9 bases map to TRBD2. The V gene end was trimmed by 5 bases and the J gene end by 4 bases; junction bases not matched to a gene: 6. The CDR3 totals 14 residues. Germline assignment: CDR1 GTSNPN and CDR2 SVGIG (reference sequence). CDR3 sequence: CAWGRSGGYNEQFF. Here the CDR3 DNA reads TGTGCCTGGGGACGTAGCGGGGGATACAATGAGCAGTTCTTC.